The 27 T cell receptor beta chains below come from one sample, sequenced in a study of shared clonotypes between healthy human individuals (dated by TCRdb to 2019 to 2021). Receptor amplification or capture employed the immunoSEQ multiplex PCR assay. TCRdb retrieved this table from immuneACCESS and kept in-frame rearrangements only. Not all clones are present; in checked studies, unresolved V genes account for under half, and no reason is known for the remainder. Within this sample are about 2.4 million clones, with 93% of them counted one time only. The top ten clonotypes cover approximately 0.35% of the sample. Sequencing used naive CD4+ T cells from PBMCs. According to the study, the label for this sample's cell subset or site signals: CD45RA+ positively selected. Receptors were obtained from a man aged 18 to 29 in good health. Some clones in this sample may be carry-over from other donors' samples.

The V gene is TRBV15, the J gene TRBJ1-3; a weak D match, TRBD1 (6 bases). This CDR3 is 17 amino acids long. Between the trimmed V and J ends, which lost 2 bases and 0 bases, there was a span of 14 bases. From germline, CDR1 is LNHNV and CDR2 YYDKDF (reference sequence). The CDR3 loop is CATSRRWGGLSGNTIYF. DNA for the CDR3: TGTGCCACCAGCAGACGTTGGGGGGGCCTCTCTGGAAACACCATATATTTT.

CDR3 region: CASSSVSGRFEQFF. The CDR3 DNA is TGCGCCAGCAGTTCAGTCTCAGGGAGGTTTGAGCAGTTCTTC. The chain uses TRBV10-1 and TRBJ2-1; D possibly corresponds to TRBD2 (6 bases). CDR1 is WNHNN, CDR2 SYGVQD, per germline (reference sequence). Trimming stripped 5 bases from V and 9 bases from J, with 17 bases between. CDR3 length: 14 residues.

The rearrangement links TRBV5-1 to TRBJ2-1, with TRBD2 as a possible D gene (6 bases). Germline assignment: CDR1 SGHRS and CDR2 YFSETQ. The CDR3 is 14 amino acids. V gave up 5 bases and J gave up 10 bases, with 19 bases separating them. This CDR3 is CASSPGTHLVEQFF. CDR3 DNA: TGCGCCAGCAGTCCCGGGACTCATCTTGTGGAGCAGTTCTTC.

The chain recombines TRBV27 with TRBJ2-1; TRBD2 matches at 7 bases. The CDR3 spans 16 residues. V lost 4 bases, J lost 6 bases, and 12 bases stayed unmatched. The germline gives CDR1 MNHEY, CDR2 SMNVEV (reference sequence). In DNA, the CDR3 is TGTGCCAGCAGTTCCGTGTTCGCGGGGGATTCCAATGAGCAGTTCTTC. Translated, it gives CASSSVFAGDSNEQFF.

The CDR3 here is CASSAAGGLAKNIQYF. DNA of the CDR3: TGTGCCAGCAGCGCGGCGGGAGGGCTAGCCAAAAACATTCAGTACTTC. The chain has TRBV7-3 and TRBJ2-4; TRBD2 matches at 9 bases. Germline CDR1 reads SGHTA; CDR2 reads FQGTGA. The trim removed 5 bases at V and 0 bases at J, leaving 5 bases unmatched. The CDR3 is 16 residues long.

This clone has a single count. V usage is TRBV28 and J usage is TRBJ2-7; 10 bases fit TRBD1. CDR1 and CDR2 from the germline V gene are MDHEN and SYDVKM. The CDR3 is 16 residues long. The J segment lost 2 bases and the V segment lost 4 bases, leaving 8 bases of the junction unmatched. CDR3 in DNA: TGTGCCAGCAGTTCCCCGACAGGGGGCTATACCTACGAGCAGTACTTC. Translation gives CASSSPTGGYTYEQYF.

This clone was seen just once. The gene calls are TRBV6-5 and TRBJ2-7; D remains unclear. The V and J ends lost 4 bases and 1 base respectively, with 11 bases between them. Germline V CDR1 and CDR2: MNHEY, SVGAGI. This CDR3 region has 14 residues. The CDR3 DNA reads as TGTGCCAGCAGTTTACGACGGGCTTCCTACGAGCAGTACTTC. It translates to CASSLRRASYEQYF.

A note on this clone: The identical CDR3 is also encoded by other nucleotide sequences in the sample. The chain is built from TRBV5-1 and TRBJ1-1; D possibly corresponds to TRBD1 (6 bases). The germline V gene encodes CDR1 SGHRS and CDR2 YFSETQ. The CDR3 is 13 amino acids. The V end was cut by 1 base, the J end by 4 bases, with 8 bases between. The CDR3 protein is CASSLTGSTEAFF. CDR3 sequence (DNA): TGCGCCAGCAGCTTGACAGGGTCCACTGAAGCTTTCTTT. Full variable domain (missing parts from reference TRBV5-1 and TRBJ1-1): KAGVTQTPRYLIKTRGQQVTLSCSPISGHRSVSWYQQTPGQGLQFLFEYFSETQRNKGNFPGRFSGRQFSNSRSEMNVSTLELGDSALYLCASSLTGSTEAFFGQGTRLTVV.

The gene calls are TRBV18 and TRBJ2-7, with 7 bases identical to TRBD1. The ends lost 5 bases at V and 3 bases at J; junction bases unmatched: 7. The CDR3 is 14 residues long. CDR1 is KGHSH, CDR2 LQKENI, per germline. The CDR3 nucleotides are TGTGCCAGCTCATCCGGGACAGCCTTCTACGAGCAGTACTTC. Protein sequence: CASSSGTAFYEQYF.

This chain uses TRBV6-5 with TRBJ2-5; unclear D gene. In germline, CDR1 is MNHEY, CDR2 SVGAGI. This CDR3 is 15 amino acids long. Trimming shortened V by 0 bases and J by 3 bases, and 11 bases separated the two germline ends. The CDR3 loop reads CASSYSPGQEETQYF. The CDR3 bases are TGTGCCAGCAGTTACTCCCCTGGGCAGGAAGAGACCCAGTACTTC.

J is TRBJ2-3 and V is TRBV18; TRBD1 matches 8 bases. Germline assignment: CDR1 KGHSH and CDR2 LQKENI. The CDR3 is 15 amino acids. The V gene end was trimmed by 5 bases and the J gene end by 2 bases; junction bases not matched to a gene: 6. DNA of the CDR3: TGTGCCAGCTCATCGAGACAGGGGTCCACAGATACGCAGTATTTT. It translates to CASSSRQGSTDTQYF.

The gene calls are TRBV28 and TRBJ1-2; D ambiguous. Per germline, CDR1 MDHEN and CDR2 SYDVKM. CDR3 length: 16 residues. Trimming cost V 1 base and J 4 bases, with 16 bases left between them. The CDR3 reads CASSLYAVGGTYGYTF. The DNA for the CDR3 is TGTGCCAGCAGTTTATATGCTGTAGGCGGAACCTATGGCTACACCTTC.

This clone was detected once. The V and J genes are TRBV11-3 and TRBJ2-1; TRBD2 matches at 13 bases. The CDR3 is 14 amino acids. CDR1 is SGHNT and CDR2 is YENEEA in the germline V gene. Trimming at V came to 3 bases and at J to 10 bases, leaving 3 bases not matched to a gene. CDR3 protein: CASSFGTSGTEQFF. CDR3 sequence (DNA): TGTGCCAGCAGCTTTGGGACTAGCGGGACGGAGCAGTTCTTC.

This clone was counted once. The CDR3: CASSPDRGLNTEAFF. DNA for the CDR3: TGTGCCAGCAGCCCTGACCGGGGGTTGAACACTGAAGCTTTCTTT. This chain uses TRBV5-4 with TRBJ1-1; the D gene is possibly TRBD1 (5 bases). Germline V gene data show CDR1 as SGHNT and CDR2 as YYREEE (reference sequence). The CDR3 sequence is 15 residues long. Trimming took 4 bases from V and 0 from J, leaving 13 bases between them.

This chain joins TRBV30 and TRBJ1-1, with a weak D call TRBD1 (6 bases). The V end lost 2 bases, the J end lost 4 bases, and 11 bases lay between the germline ends. CDR1 is GTSNPN and CDR2 is SVGIG in the germline V gene (reference sequence). This CDR3 region has 13 residues. CDR3 sequence (DNA): TGTGCCTGGAGTACAGGGAGTACCACTGAAGCTTTCTTT. Protein: CAWSTGSTTEAFF.

The gene calls are TRBV6-1 and TRBJ1-2; the match to TRBD1 covers 9 bases. Per germline, CDR1 MNHNS and CDR2 SASEGT. The V segment lost 4 bases and the J segment 4 bases; nucleotides outside the gene matches: 4. CDR3 length equals 14 residues. CDR3 sequence: CASSALDRGYGYTF. CDR3 nucleotides: TGTGCCAGCAGTGCCTTGGACAGGGGCTATGGCTACACCTTC.

This chain links TRBV5-4 with TRBJ2-1, with 8 bases matching TRBD2. The V gene's germline CDR1 is SGHNT and CDR2 YYREEE (reference sequence). V lost 0 bases to trimming and J lost 3 bases; unmatched junction nucleotides: 8. The CDR3 contains 17 residues. The chain's CDR3 is CASSLGAGREVYNEQFF. Written as DNA, the CDR3 is TGTGCCAGCAGCTTGGGGGCGGGGCGGGAGGTCTACAATGAGCAGTTCTTC.

The rearrangement links TRBV5-1 to TRBJ2-6, with D unclear. The germline V gene encodes CDR1 SGHRS and CDR2 YFSETQ. Deletions cut 0 bases from V and 0 bases from J, with 10 bases between. The CDR3 has 17 amino acids. CDR3 loop: CASSLAYSGSGANVLTF. The CDR3 bases are TGCGCCAGCAGCTTGGCCTACTCCGGCTCTGGGGCCAACGTCCTGACTTTC.

In regard to this clone: At one of its ends the junction is not consistent with the germline gene, which may arise from a read error. The genes are TRBV11-2 and TRBJ2-7, with D perhaps given as TRBD1 or TRBD2 (5 bases each). In germline, CDR1 is SGHAT, CDR2 FQNNGV. This CDR3 is 13 amino acids long. The CDR3 coding sequence is TGTGCCAGCAGCTTAGGGACTGGGAGCAGGGTCGTGTTC. It encodes CASSLGTGSRVVF. Full variable domain (outside the CDR3, taken from reference TRBV11-2 and TRBJ2-7): EAGVAQSPRYKIIEKRQSVAFWCNPISGHATLYWYQQILGQGPKLLIQFQNNGVVDDSQLPKDRFSAERLKGVDSTLKIQPAKLEDSAVYLCASSLGTGSRVVFGPGTRLTVT.

V is TRBV28 and J is TRBJ2-1, with 11 bases identical to TRBD2. The germline gives CDR1 MDHEN, CDR2 SYDVKM. The CDR3 covers 16 residues. Trimming took 5 bases from V and 10 from J; bases not matched to a gene: 13. The CDR3 region is CASSAPGTSGLREQFF. The CDR3 DNA reads TGTGCCAGCAGTGCCCCCGGGACTAGCGGCCTACGGGAGCAGTTCTTC.

The V call is TRBV27, the J call TRBJ2-7, with 7 bases lining up with TRBD2. The CDR3 has 15 residues. Germline CDR1 and CDR2: MNHEY and SMNVEV (reference sequence). The V and J ends lost 5 bases and 0 bases, in that order; junction bases with no gene match: 7. CDR3 region: CASSRLADSSYEQYF. CDR3 DNA: TGTGCCAGCAGTCGGCTAGCGGATAGCTCCTACGAGCAGTACTTC.

This clone was detected once. This chain links TRBV6-5 with TRBJ2-1; D is unclear. V was clipped by 0 bases and J by 13 bases, with 13 bases between them. The germline V gene has CDR1 MNHEY and CDR2 SVGAGI. This CDR3 region has 13 residues. The CDR3 DNA sequence: TGTGCCAGCAGTTACTCGAGTAACTTACGCCAGTTCTTC. Translation: CASSYSSNLRQFF.

The table lists this clone with a count of one. The gene calls are TRBV7-2 and TRBJ1-1; 7 nucleotides align to TRBD1. This CDR3 spans 14 amino acids. Germline V lookup: CDR1 SGHTA, CDR2 FQGNSA. After removal of 6 bases from V and 5 bases from J, the junction contained 9 bases not matched to a gene. Written as DNA, the CDR3 is TGTGCCAGCAGGCGAAACAGGGGTGGGACTGAAGCTTTCTTT. It specifies CASRRNRGGTEAFF.

The V gene is TRBV19, the J gene TRBJ2-5; 8 bases align to TRBD2. Germline V gives CDR1 LNHDA, CDR2 SQIVND (reference sequence). Trimming removed 3 bases from V and 5 bases from J; junction bases left unmatched: 11. The CDR3 covers 16 residues. CDR3 loop: CASSMSGGGRLETQYF. CDR3 coding DNA: TGTGCCAGTAGTATGAGCGGGGGCGGGAGATTGGAGACCCAGTACTTC. The entire variable domain, with the rest obtained from reference TRBV19 and TRBJ2-5, is as follows: DGGITQSPKYLFRKEGQNVTLSCEQNLNHDAMYWYRQDPGQGLRLIYYSQIVNDFQKGDIAEGYSVSREKKESFPLTVTSAQKNPTAFYLCASSMSGGGRLETQYFGPGTRLLVL.

The V gene is TRBV2, the J gene TRBJ2-7, with TRBD1 matching 10 bases. The CDR3 extends over 14 amino acids. Looked up from germline, CDR1 is SNHLY and CDR2 is FYNNEI. The J segment lost 5 bases and the V segment lost 6 bases, leaving 7 bases of the junction unmatched. In DNA form, the CDR3 reads TGTGCCAGCAGGAGGACAGGGGGAGGTAACGAGCAGTACTTC. Amino acids: CASRRTGGGNEQYF.

The V gene is TRBV6-1, the J gene TRBJ1-5; D is ambiguous. V was pared by 2 bases and J by 5 bases, with 7 bases between. Germline values: CDR1 MNHNS, CDR2 SASEGT. CDR3 length equals 13 residues. The CDR3 nucleotides read TGTGCCAGCAGTGAATTCACCGATCAGCCCCAGCATTTT. It is translated as CASSEFTDQPQHF.

The rearrangement joins TRBV5-4 to TRBJ2-3; 12 nucleotides line up with TRBD1. Looked up from germline, CDR1 is SGHNT and CDR2 is YYREEE (reference sequence). This CDR3 has 18 residues. Germline trimming cut 4 bases from V and 3 bases from J; bases unmatched to any gene: 12. The CDR3 DNA reads TGTGCCAGCAGCAACAGAGGAAGGGGACAGGGGGCAACAGATACGCAGTATTTT. The encoded protein is CASSNRGRGQGATDTQYF.